Reported below is one T cell receptor beta chain. Under the authors' procedure: Scientists estimated how many nucleated cells there were by amplifying reference gene primers. The assay was immunoSEQ multiplex PCR, and TCRdb's table has in-frame clones only and misses some. V and J calls and clone size follow that table, whereas D and trimming were derived from the DNA. The sample has more than 85,000 clones, 70% to 90% seen once. The length of the CDR3 is 14 residues. Germline lookup yields CDR1 ENHRY and CDR2 SYGVKD. J lost 0 bases, V lost 10 bases, and 6 bases had no gene match. This specimen belongs to a study of blood T cell repertoires in COVID-19. In the study overall: There were acute and convalescent COVID-19 samples, and they came from the United States, Italy and Spain. T cells, B-cell-depleted T cells, or PBMCs supplied cDNA or gDNA.

Sequences were obtained from peripheral blood. The sequence was obtained from a man aged 45 to 65 with active or convalescent COVID-19. V is TRBV10-3 and J is TRBJ2-3; 8 bases are shared with TRBD1. The CDR3 here is CATLRDRSTDTQYF. The CDR3 DNA reads TGTGCCACGCTCCGGGACAGGAGCACAGATACGCAGTATTTT.